The entry below gives a single T cell receptor beta chain sequence along with its context. What this receptor recognizes is not known. No base quality values were provided; no much bigger clone lies one nucleotide off. From its cysteine to its phenylalanine, the CDR3 spans 14 amino acids. The kept DNA is CDR3 alone, 42 bases in frame from the first base. Germline trimming amounts to 1 base on V and 7 bases on J, with 7 as the count of junction bases outside the gene matches. CDR1 and CDR2 are read off the germline V gene (reference sequence) as LNHDA and SQIVND. TCRbeta CDR3 regions were amplified from genomic DNA by means of the immunoSEQ Assay, a bias-controlled multiplex PCR. In the authors' own workflow: The number of nucleated cells in each sample was estimated from the amplification of reference gene primers within the assay. Sequence reads were collapsed and filtered to measure the absolute abundance of every unique TCRbeta CDR3 rearrangement. For each sample, productive Simpson clonality was calculated as the square root of Simpson's diversity index across productive rearrangements. What TCRdb holds here is the immuneACCESS table cut down to in-frame rearrangements. Part of the clones is not present; checked against another copy, under half of the missing clones reflect an unresolved V gene, and the others are unexplained. V, J and clone size reflect that table, while D and trimming were determined from the DNA. This sample is represented by roughly 310,000 clones; 85% to 90% of them were singletons. The ten largest account for roughly 2.9% of the sample.

This entry belongs to a study of blood T cell repertoires in COVID-19 (TCRdb year 2020). In terms of the full investigation: The collaborator samples originated in the United States, Italy and Spain and spanned the acute and convalescent phases of COVID-19. Subjects who had been exposed to COVID-19, were actively infected with it, or had recovered from it provided the deeply sampled blood TCRbeta repertoires that made up the dataset. Sample metadata almost always included a de-identified subject ID, COVID-19 status, age in years and sex. The repertoires were made available in a free public database intended to serve as a resource for research on the immune response to SARS-CoV-2. Where available, HLA class I and class II types were taken from metadata supplied by the sample provider and were not determined by assay-based typing. Samples were obtained from the ongoing ImmuneRACE study (first 160 participants) and from some 1,200 subjects provided by 6 global collaborators. The prospective study material was composed of cDNA or gDNA derived from T cells, B-cell-depleted T cells, or PBMCs. Study-level results and caveats: How much clinical and demographic metadata was included differed by source and by participant, and the metadata was provided uncurated.

At one collaborating source in Seattle, patients were enrolled during active infection and were followed longitudinally through the course of disease. The collaborating institutions used their own protocols to collect whole blood in K2EDTA tubes. For TCRbeta analysis, collaborator samples were shipped as frozen whole blood, as isolated PBMCs, or as DNA extracted from either sample type. The chain employs TRBV19 and TRBJ2-7; 7 bases in between match TRBD2. This TCR came from a woman aged 25-40 years with COVID-19, enrolled during active disease. The specimen sequenced was peripheral blood. The DNA sequence is TGTGCCAGTAGTATAGGGGGGACTACCAGAGAGCAGTACTTC. This gives the protein CASSIGGTTREQYF.